This is a list of T cell receptor beta chains from one sample in a study of T cells in narcolepsy. Data came from immunoSEQ multiplex PCR; TCRdb stores just in-frame clones and leaves some out. This table holds about 34,000 clones, roughly 78% found once. The sample was CD45RA- memory CD4+ T cells from PBMCs. The receptor set was obtained from a human donor with narcolepsy. CDR3s include the opening cysteine and the closing phenylalanine or tryptophan. The D gene is left open where the match is weak. Clone size appears in some rows only: once, few, many, or a class for an expanded clone.

J,size,V,D,DNA,CDR3
TRBJ2-6,NA,TRBV13,NA,TGTGCCAGCAGCTCCTGGTCGGGCTCTGGGGCCAACGTCCTGACTTTC,CASSSWSGSGANVLTF
TRBJ1-1,NA,TRBV6-5,NA,TGTGCCAGCAGTCGCTCTAATCAGGGGTCTGAAGCTTTCTTT,CASSRSNQGSEAFF
TRBJ2-2,NA,TRBV10-1,NA,TGCGCCAGCAGTGGTCCACACGGGGGGGAGCTGTTTTTT,CASSGPHGGELFF
TRBJ1-2,NA,TRBV6-5,NA,TGTGCCAGCAGTGGAAGACAGGCCGGTGGCTACACCTTC,CASSGRQAGGYTF
TRBJ2-5,NA,TRBV21-1,NA,TGTGCCAGCAGCAAATGGAAAAGGTTGACAGACATGACAAGAAAAGAGACCCAGTACTTC,CASSKWKRLTDMTRKETQYF
TRBJ2-5,NA,TRBV7-6,NA,TGTGCCAGCAGCTTACGGCCGAGCCAAGAGACCCAGTACTTC,CASSLRPSQETQYF
TRBJ2-5,NA,TRBV5-8,TRBD2,TGTGCCAGCAGCACCGGACGGCTAGCGGGGGGGTCAAAAGAGACCCAGTACTTC,CASSTGRLAGGSKETQYF
TRBJ1-2,NA,TRBV6-5,TRBD1,TGTGCCAGCAGACCGGGACAGATTAACTATGGCTACACCTTC,CASRPGQINYGYTF
TRBJ2-1,NA,TRBV9,TRBD1,TGTGCCAGCAGCGTAGGACAGGGGTCAAACAATGAGCAGTTCTTC,CASSVGQGSNNEQFF
TRBJ1-1,NA,TRBV5-1,TRBD1,TGCGCCAGCGGGGGACAGCTAAACACTGAAGCTTTCTTT,CASGGQLNTEAFF
TRBJ1-1,few,TRBV6-1,NA,TGTGCCAGCAGTGAAGATTTAAAGGGGCGTCGAACTGAAGCTTTCTTT,CASSEDLKGRRTEAFF
TRBJ2-3,NA,TRBV2,TRBD2,TGTGCCAGCAGGATAGCGGGGCGCACAGATACGCAGTATTTT,CASRIAGRTDTQYF
TRBJ1-6,NA,TRBV14,NA,TGTGCCAGCAGCCAAGGGCAGGGTTATTCACCCCTCCACTTT,CASSQGQGYSPLHF
TRBJ2-3,NA,TRBV9,TRBD2,TGTGCCAGCAGCGTAACGGGGGGGCCCACAGATACGCAGTATTTT,CASSVTGGPTDTQYF
TRBJ2-1,NA,TRBV5-1,NA,TGCGCCAGCAGCGATGGGGGTGGTGTAGGGAATGAGCAGTTCTTC,CASSDGGGVGNEQFF
TRBJ2-3,NA,TRBV6-5,NA,TGTGCCAGCACTACCTCTGGGGGAGATACGCAGTATTTT,CASTTSGGDTQYF
TRBJ1-1,NA,TRBV10-3,NA,TGTGCCACCTCGACGGGACAAAACACTGAAGCTTTCTTT,CATSTGQNTEAFF
TRBJ1-6,once,TRBV10-2,TRBD1,TGCGCCAGCAGAGGACAGGGGCCCAGCTCCTATAATTCACCCCTCCACTTT,CASRGQGPSSYNSPLHF
TRBJ2-4,once,TRBV2,NA,TGTGCCAGCAGTGTCGGCAGAAAAAACATTCAGTACTTC,CASSVGRKNIQYF
TRBJ1-2,NA,TRBV30,NA,TGTGCCTGGAGGCCCGGGTCCTATGGCTACACCTTC,CAWRPGSYGYTF
TRBJ1-5,NA,TRBV6-5,NA,TGTGCCAGCAGTTTGAACAGGGATCAGCCCCAGCATTTT,CASSLNRDQPQHF
TRBJ2-2,NA,TRBV5-6,TRBD1,TGTGCCAGCAGCTTTAATGACAGGGTTCTCACCGGGGAGCTGTTTTTT,CASSFNDRVLTGELFF
TRBJ1-2,NA,TRBV6-5,NA,TGTGCCAGCAGTCTAGAGGTCGCCTATGGCTACACCTTC,CASSLEVAYGYTF
TRBJ1-2,NA,TRBV28,NA,TGTGCCAGCAGCATAGACAGTACCTATGGCTACACCTTC,CASSIDSTYGYTF
TRBJ2-6,NA,TRBV6-5,TRBD2,TGTGCCAGCAGAGCGGGAGGGCCTGGGGCCAACGTCCTGACTTTC,CASRAGGPGANVLTF
TRBJ2-1,NA,TRBV7-2,NA,TGTGCCAGCAGCTCTAGCAGTGAGCAGTTCTTC,CASSSSSEQFF
TRBJ1-6,once,TRBV11-2,NA,TGTGCCAGCAGCTTATCTGACCATTCACCCCTCCACTTT,CASSLSDHSPLHF
TRBJ1-3,NA,TRBV15,NA,TGTGCCACCAGCAGAGATAAGGGTAGTGGAAACACCATATATTTT,CATSRDKGSGNTIYF
TRBJ1-6,NA,TRBV30,TRBD1,TGTGCCTGGTCCGGGACAGGGAGAAATTCACCCCTCCACTTT,CAWSGTGRNSPLHF
TRBJ1-5,NA,TRBV19,NA,TGTGCCAGTAGCTTCCTTGGGGGGTCGGAGAATCAGCCCCAGCATTTT,CASSFLGGSENQPQHF
TRBJ2-2,NA,TRBV19,NA,TGTGCCAGTAGTGGGTCCCATGGGGAGCTGTTTTTT,CASSGSHGELFF
TRBJ2-7,NA,TRBV6-5,NA,TGTGCCAGCAGTTTAAATTCCGAGCAGTACTTC,CASSLNSEQYF
TRBJ2-6,NA,TRBV5-4,NA,TGTGCCAGCAGCTGGGGCGCGGACTCTGGGGCCAACGTCCTGACTTTC,CASSWGADSGANVLTF
TRBJ2-1,NA,TRBV7-8,TRBD2,TGTGCCAGCAGCTTAGGTATATCGGGAGGACGATACAATGAGCAGTTCTTC,CASSLGISGGRYNEQFF
TRBJ2-1,few,TRBV27,NA,TGTGCCAGCAGTTTCTTGCCGAGCTCCTACAATGAGCAGTTCTTC,CASSFLPSSYNEQFF
TRBJ2-2,NA,TRBV27,NA,TGTGCCAGCAGTTTATATGTTAGCGTAGCGAACACCGGGGAGCTGTTTTTT,CASSLYVSVANTGELFF
TRBJ1-5,NA,TRBV30,NA,TGTGCCTGGGCGGGGGCCCTTAATCAGCCCCAGCATTTT,CAWAGALNQPQHF
TRBJ2-7,NA,TRBV7-3,TRBD2,TGTGCCAGCAGCCCCGGACTAGCCGGAGTTCACGAGCAGTACTTC,CASSPGLAGVHEQYF